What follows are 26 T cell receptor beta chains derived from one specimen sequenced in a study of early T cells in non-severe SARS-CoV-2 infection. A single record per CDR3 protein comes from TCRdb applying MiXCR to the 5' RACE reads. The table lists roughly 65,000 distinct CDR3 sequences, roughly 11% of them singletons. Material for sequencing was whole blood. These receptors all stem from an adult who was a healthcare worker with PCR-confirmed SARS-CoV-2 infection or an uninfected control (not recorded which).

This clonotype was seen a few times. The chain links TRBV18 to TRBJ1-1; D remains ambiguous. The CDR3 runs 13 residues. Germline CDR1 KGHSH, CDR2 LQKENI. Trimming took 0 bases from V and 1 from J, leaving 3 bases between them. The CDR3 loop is CASSPPENTEAFF. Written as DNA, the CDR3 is TGTGCCAGCTCACCACCCGAGAACACTGAAGCTTTCTTT.

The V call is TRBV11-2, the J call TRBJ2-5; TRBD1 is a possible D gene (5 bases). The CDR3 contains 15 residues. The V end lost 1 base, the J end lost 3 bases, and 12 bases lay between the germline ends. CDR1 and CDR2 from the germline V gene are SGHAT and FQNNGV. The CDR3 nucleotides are TGTGCCAGCAGCTTAGGAGGCAGGGCTAAAGAGACCCAGTACTTC. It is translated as CASSLGGRAKETQYF.

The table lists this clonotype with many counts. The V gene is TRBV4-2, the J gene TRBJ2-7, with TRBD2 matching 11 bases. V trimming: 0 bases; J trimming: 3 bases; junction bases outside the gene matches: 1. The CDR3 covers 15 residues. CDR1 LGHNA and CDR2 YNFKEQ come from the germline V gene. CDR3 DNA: TGTGCCAGCAGCCAAGATACTAGCGGGAGCTACGAGCAGTACTTC. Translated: CASSQDTSGSYEQYF.

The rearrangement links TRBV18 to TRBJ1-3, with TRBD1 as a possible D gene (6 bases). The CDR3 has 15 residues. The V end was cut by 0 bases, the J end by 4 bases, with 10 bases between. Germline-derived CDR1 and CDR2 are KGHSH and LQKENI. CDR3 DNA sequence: TGTGCCAGCTCACCACCCGTACAGGGCGGAAACACCATATATTTT. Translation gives CASSPPVQGGNTIYF.

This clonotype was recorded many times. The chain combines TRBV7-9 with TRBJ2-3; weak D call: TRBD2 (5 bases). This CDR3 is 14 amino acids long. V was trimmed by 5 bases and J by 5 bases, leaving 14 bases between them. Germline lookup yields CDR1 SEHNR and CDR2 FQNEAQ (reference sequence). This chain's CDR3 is CASSQVSVGDTQYF. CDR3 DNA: TGTGCCAGCAGCCAGGTTAGCGTGGGAGATACGCAGTATTTT.

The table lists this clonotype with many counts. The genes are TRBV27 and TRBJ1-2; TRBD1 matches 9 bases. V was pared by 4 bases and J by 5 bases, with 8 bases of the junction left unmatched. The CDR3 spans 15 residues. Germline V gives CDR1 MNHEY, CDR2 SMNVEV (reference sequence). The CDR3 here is CASSSPGQGVYGYTF. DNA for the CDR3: TGTGCCAGCAGTTCGCCGGGACAGGGAGTGTATGGCTACACCTTC.

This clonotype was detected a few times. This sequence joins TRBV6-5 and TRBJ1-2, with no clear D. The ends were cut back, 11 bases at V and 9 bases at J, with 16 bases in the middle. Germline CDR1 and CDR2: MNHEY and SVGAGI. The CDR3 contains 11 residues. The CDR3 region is CAVWGGGSYTF. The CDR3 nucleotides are TGTGCCGTCTGGGGAGGAGGTAGCTACACCTTC.

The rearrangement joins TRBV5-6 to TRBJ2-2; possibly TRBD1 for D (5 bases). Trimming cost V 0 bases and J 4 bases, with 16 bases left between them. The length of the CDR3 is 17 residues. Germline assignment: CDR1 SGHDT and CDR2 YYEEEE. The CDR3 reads CASSLAGQGWFTGELFF. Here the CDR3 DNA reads TGTGCCAGCAGCTTGGCCGGGCAGGGTTGGTTCACCGGGGAGCTGTTTTTT.

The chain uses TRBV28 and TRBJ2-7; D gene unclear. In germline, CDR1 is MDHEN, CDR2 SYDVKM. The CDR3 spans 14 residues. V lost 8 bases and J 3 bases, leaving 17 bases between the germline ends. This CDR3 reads CASCPVEHYYEQYF. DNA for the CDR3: TGTGCCAGCTGCCCCGTAGAACACTACTACGAGCAGTACTTC.

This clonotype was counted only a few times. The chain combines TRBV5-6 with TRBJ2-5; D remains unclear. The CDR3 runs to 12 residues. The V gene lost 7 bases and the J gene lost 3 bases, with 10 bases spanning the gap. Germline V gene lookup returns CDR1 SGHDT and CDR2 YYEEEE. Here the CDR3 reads CASRRQEETQYF. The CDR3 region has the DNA TGTGCCAGCCGTCGGCAGGAAGAGACCCAGTACTTC.

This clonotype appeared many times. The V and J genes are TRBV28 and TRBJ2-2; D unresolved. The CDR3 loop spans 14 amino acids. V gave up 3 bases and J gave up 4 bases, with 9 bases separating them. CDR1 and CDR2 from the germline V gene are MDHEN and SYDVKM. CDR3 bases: TGTGCCAGCAGTTTGGGCCGGATCACCGGGGAGCTGTTTTTT. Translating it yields CASSLGRITGELFF.

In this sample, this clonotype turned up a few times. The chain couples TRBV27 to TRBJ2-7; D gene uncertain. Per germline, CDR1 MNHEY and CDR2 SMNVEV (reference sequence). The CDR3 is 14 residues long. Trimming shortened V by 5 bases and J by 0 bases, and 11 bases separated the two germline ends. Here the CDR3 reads CASSGRGPSYEQYF. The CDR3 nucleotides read TGTGCCAGCAGTGGGCGCGGTCCCTCCTACGAGCAGTACTTC.

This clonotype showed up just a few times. In DNA form, the CDR3 reads TGTGCCACCCGGGGGCCCGGCAATCAGCCCCAGCATTTT. It translates to CATRGPGNQPQHF. The V call is TRBV7-8, the J call TRBJ1-5; TRBD1 might be the D (6 bases). The V gene lost 10 bases and the J gene lost 2 bases, with 12 bases spanning the gap. The V gene's germline CDR1 is SGHVS and CDR2 FQNEAQ. The CDR3 has 13 amino acids.

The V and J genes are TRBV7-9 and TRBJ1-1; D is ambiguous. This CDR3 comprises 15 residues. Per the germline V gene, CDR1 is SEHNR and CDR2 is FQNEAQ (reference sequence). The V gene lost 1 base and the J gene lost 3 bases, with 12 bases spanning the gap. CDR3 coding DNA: TGTGCCAGCAGCTTAGGTTGGGCCGATGACACTGAAGCTTTCTTT. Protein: CASSLGWADDTEAFF.

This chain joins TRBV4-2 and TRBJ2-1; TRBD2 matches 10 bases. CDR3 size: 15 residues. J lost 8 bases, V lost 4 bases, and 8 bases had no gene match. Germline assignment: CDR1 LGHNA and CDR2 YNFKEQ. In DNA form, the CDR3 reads TGTGCCAGCAGCCCACGGGCTAGCGGGAGTTATGAGCAGTTCTTC. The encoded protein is CASSPRASGSYEQFF.

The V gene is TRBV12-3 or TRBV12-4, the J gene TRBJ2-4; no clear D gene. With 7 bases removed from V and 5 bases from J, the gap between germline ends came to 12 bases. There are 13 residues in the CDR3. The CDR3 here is CASKRAGENIQYF. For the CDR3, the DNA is TGTGCCAGCAAAAGAGCCGGTGAAAACATTCAGTACTTC.

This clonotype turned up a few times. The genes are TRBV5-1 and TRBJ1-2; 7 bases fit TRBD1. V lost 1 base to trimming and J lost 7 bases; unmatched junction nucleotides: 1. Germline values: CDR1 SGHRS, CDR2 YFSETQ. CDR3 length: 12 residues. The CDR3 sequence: CASSLKGAGYTF. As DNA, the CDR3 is TGCGCCAGCAGCTTGAAGGGGGCTGGCTACACCTTC.

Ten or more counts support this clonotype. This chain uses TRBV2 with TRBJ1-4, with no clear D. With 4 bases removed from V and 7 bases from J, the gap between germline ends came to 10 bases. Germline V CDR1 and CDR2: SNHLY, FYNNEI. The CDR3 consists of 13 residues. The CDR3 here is CASSVGLAEKLFF. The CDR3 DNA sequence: TGTGCCAGCAGTGTCGGGTTAGCTGAAAAACTGTTTTTT.

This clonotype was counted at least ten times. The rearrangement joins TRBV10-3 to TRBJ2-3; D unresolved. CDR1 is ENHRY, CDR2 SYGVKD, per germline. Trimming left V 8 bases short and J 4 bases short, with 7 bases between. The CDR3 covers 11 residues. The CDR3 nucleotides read TGTGCCATCTCGTGGGCAGATACGCAGTATTTT. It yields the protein CAISWADTQYF.

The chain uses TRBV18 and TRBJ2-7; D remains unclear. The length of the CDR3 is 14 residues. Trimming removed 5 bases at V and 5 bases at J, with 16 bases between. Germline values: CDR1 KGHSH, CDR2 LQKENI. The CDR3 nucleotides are TGTGCCAGCTCAACCGGTCCGGTTTTGGACGAGCAGTACTTC. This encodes CASSTGPVLDEQYF.

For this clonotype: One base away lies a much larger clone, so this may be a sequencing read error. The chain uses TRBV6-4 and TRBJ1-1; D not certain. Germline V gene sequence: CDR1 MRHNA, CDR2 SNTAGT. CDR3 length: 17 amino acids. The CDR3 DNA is TGTGCCAGCAATGACCCGAATCGATGGCCCCCAACTCCTATGGCTTTCTTT. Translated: CASNDPNRWPPTPMAFF.

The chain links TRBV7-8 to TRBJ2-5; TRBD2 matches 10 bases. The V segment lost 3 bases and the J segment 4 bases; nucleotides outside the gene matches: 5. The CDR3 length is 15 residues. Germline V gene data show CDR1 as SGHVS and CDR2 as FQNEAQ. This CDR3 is CASSFLIAGGETQYF. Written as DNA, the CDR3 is TGTGCCAGCAGCTTCCTTATAGCGGGAGGAGAGACCCAGTACTTC.

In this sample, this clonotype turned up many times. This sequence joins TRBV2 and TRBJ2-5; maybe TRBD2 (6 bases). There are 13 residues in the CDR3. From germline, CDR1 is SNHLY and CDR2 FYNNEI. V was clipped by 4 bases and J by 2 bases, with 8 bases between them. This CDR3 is CASSASAQETQYF. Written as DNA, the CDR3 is TGTGCCAGCAGTGCTAGCGCACAAGAGACCCAGTACTTC.

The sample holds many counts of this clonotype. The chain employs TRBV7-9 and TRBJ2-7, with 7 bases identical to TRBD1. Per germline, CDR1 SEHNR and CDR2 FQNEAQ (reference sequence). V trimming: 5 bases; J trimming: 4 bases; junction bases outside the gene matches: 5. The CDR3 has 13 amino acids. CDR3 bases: TGTGCCAGCAGCCGGGGACAGCAGTACGAGCAGTACTTC. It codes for CASSRGQQYEQYF.

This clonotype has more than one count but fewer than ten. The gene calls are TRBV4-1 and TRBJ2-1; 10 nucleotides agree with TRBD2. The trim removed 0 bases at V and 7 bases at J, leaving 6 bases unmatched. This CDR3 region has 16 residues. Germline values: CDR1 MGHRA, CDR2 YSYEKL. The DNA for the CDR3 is TGCGCCAGCAGCCAAGAGGCTAGCGGGAGTAGGAATGAGCAGTTCTTC. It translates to CASSQEASGSRNEQFF.

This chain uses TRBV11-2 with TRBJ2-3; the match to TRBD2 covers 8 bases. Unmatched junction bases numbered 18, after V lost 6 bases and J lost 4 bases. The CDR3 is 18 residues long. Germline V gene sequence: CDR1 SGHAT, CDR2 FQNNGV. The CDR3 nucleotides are TGTGCCAGCAGTAATTGGAACGCCGCGACTAGCGTCTCAGATACGCAGTATTTT. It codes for CASSNWNAATSVSDTQYF.